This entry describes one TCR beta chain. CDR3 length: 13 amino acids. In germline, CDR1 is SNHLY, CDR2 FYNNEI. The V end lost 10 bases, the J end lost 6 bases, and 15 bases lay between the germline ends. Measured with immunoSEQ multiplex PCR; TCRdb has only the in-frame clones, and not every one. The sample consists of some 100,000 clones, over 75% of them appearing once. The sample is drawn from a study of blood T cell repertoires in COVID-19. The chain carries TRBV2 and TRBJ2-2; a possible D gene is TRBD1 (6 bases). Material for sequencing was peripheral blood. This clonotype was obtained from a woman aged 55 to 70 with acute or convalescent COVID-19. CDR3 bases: TGTGCCACTCGACAAAGGGGGTCCGGGGAGCTGTTTTTT. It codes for CATRQRGSGELFF.